These 5 T cell receptor beta chains were sequenced from one sample in a study of CD4 T cells in relation to SARS-CoV-2 and coronaviruses. Before the COVID-19 pandemic, during about 2011-2019, CD4+ T cells were taken from unexposed donors. After 10 to 11 days of culture, CD4+ T cells were isolated. Antigens for these TCRs are unknown. Only in-frame clones appear in the TCRdb table, and some are missing; sequencing was by immunoSEQ multiplex PCR. The table records about 14,000 clones, approximately 73% of them present only once. The material sequenced was CD4+ T cells from PBMCs, cultured in vitro. All receptors come from a human donor in good health.

This chain connects TRBV30 to TRBJ2-7; TRBD2 agrees at 8 bases. CDR3 length: 14 residues. In germline, CDR1 is GTSNPN, CDR2 SVGIG (reference sequence). Trimming took 0 bases from V and 2 from J; bases not matched to a gene: 3. CDR3 protein: CAWSVQAGAYEQYF. CDR3 nucleotide sequence: TGTGCCTGGAGTGTACAAGCGGGAGCCTACGAGCAGTACTTC.

J is TRBJ1-5 and V is TRBV19; D gene uncertain. Germline V gene lookup returns CDR1 LNHDA and CDR2 SQIVND (reference sequence). CDR3 length equals 15 residues. V dropped 2 bases and J dropped 4 bases, with 12 bases sitting between them. CDR3 region: CASSITPEINQPQHF. CDR3 in DNA: TGTGCCAGTAGTATAACCCCAGAGATTAATCAGCCCCAGCATTTT.

The chain has TRBV18 and TRBJ1-1; 7 nucleotides line up with TRBD1. CDR1 is KGHSH, CDR2 LQKENI, per germline. The CDR3 is made up of 15 amino acids. V lost 8 bases to trimming and J lost 1 base; unmatched junction nucleotides: 10. CDR3 sequence (DNA): TGTGCCAGCGCCGACAGGGTCCGGGAGAACACTGAAGCTTTCTTT. Residues: CASADRVRENTEAFF.

This clone was picked up a small number of times. The chain links TRBV9 to TRBJ2-1; D not certain. The length of the CDR3 is 13 residues. The germline CDR1 and CDR2 sequences are SGDLS and YYNGEE. V was shortened by 0 bases and J by 4 bases, with 5 bases between the two germline ends. In DNA form, the CDR3 reads TGTGCCAGCAGCGTAGCAGAATACAATGAGCAGTTCTTC. Its protein is CASSVAEYNEQFF.

The V call is TRBV19, the J call TRBJ2-7, with 7 bases that match TRBD1. The V segment lost 8 bases and the J segment 6 bases; nucleotides outside the gene matches: 13. The CDR3 runs to 14 residues. In germline, CDR1 is LNHDA, CDR2 SQIVND (reference sequence). The CDR3 protein is CASDQGVLGGEQYF. DNA of the CDR3: TGTGCCAGTGACCAGGGGGTCCTAGGCGGCGAGCAGTACTTC. Full variable domain (remainder filled in from reference TRBV19 and TRBJ2-7): DGGITQSPKYLFRKEGQNVTLSCEQNLNHDAMYWYRQDPGQGLRLIYYSQIVNDFQKGDIAEGYSVSREKKESFPLTVTSAQKNPTAFYLCASDQGVLGGEQYFGPGTRLTVT.